One sample yielded the 31 T cell receptor beta chains listed below, sequenced in a study of graft-versus-host responses after intestinal transplantation. Data came from immunoSEQ multiplex PCR; TCRdb stores just in-frame clones and leaves some out. The sample shows just under 100,000 clones, around 90% of them seen only once. The sequencing here drew on PBMCs, taken roughly 410 days after intestinal transplant. The receptors originated from a human patient who received an intestinal transplant, so some T cells may come from the graft donor.

The rearrangement links TRBV6-5 to TRBJ1-1; unclear D gene. This CDR3 comprises 14 residues. Germline loops: CDR1 MNHEY, CDR2 SVGAGI. Trimming pared 0 bases from V and 11 bases from J, leaving 16 bases between. The CDR3 region is CASSYSTSRLPAFF. The CDR3 nucleotides are TGTGCCAGCAGTTACTCGACTTCTCGGCTTCCGGCTTTCTTT.

The V and J genes are TRBV7-9 and TRBJ1-2; TRBD1 matches 10 bases. The CDR3 length is 14 residues. Germline V CDR1 and CDR2: SEHNR, FQNEAQ (reference sequence). With V trimmed by 6 bases and J by 6 bases, 7 bases remained unmatched. The CDR3 spells CASREAGTGDGYTF. CDR3 DNA sequence: TGTGCCAGCAGGGAAGCCGGGACAGGGGATGGCTACACCTTC.

The rearrangement joins TRBV27 to TRBJ1-1, with D possibly matching TRBD1 (6 bases). Germline assignment: CDR1 MNHEY and CDR2 SMNVEV (reference sequence). The CDR3 extends over 14 amino acids. The V gene lost 4 bases and the J gene lost 1 base, with 10 bases spanning the gap. The CDR3 DNA follows: TGTGCCAGCAGTTACAGGGCAGGGAACACTGAAGCTTTCTTT. Its protein is CASSYRAGNTEAFF.

The chain links TRBV5-1 to TRBJ2-1; D perhaps matches TRBD2 (5 bases). Germline CDR1 is SGHRS and CDR2 is YFSETQ. CDR3 length: 16 residues. Trimming shortened V by 3 bases and J by 4 bases, and 17 bases separated the two germline ends. The CDR3 coding sequence is TGCGCCAGCAGCTCCCGACCGGGATGGGATTACAATGAGCAGTTCTTC. This translates into CASSSRPGWDYNEQFF.

Here the CDR3 DNA reads TGTGCCAGCCAAGTCAACTCAGGGACCGTCACTGAAGCTTTCTTT. It yields the protein CASQVNSGTVTEAFF. This sequence joins TRBV6-1 and TRBJ1-1; D perhaps matches TRBD1 (5 bases). CDR3 size: 15 residues. V was pared by 8 bases and J by 4 bases, with 20 bases between. Germline CDR1 and CDR2: MNHNS and SASEGT.

This clone was picked up one time. The chain carries TRBV7-9 and TRBJ2-3; a possible D gene is TRBD2 (6 bases). The CDR3 runs 14 residues. Germline V lookup: CDR1 SEHNR, CDR2 FQNEAQ (reference sequence). V lost 5 bases and J lost 7, with 16 bases in between. The DNA of the CDR3 is TGTGCCAGCAGCCTTTCCGGGACTGAGAATACGCAGTATTTT. Translating it yields CASSLSGTENTQYF. Based on the CDR3 plus reference TRBV7-9 and TRBJ2-3, the full variable domain is DTGVSQNPRHKITKRGQNVTFRCDPISEHNRLYWYRQTLGQGPEFLTYFQNEAQLEKSRLLSDRFSAERPKGSFSTLEIQRTEQGDSAMYLCASSLSGTENTQYFGPGTRLTVL.

The chain carries TRBV10-3 and TRBJ1-1, with D possibly being TRBD1 (5 bases). Germline CDR1 and CDR2: ENHRY and SYGVKD. The CDR3 loop spans 11 amino acids. V lost 10 bases, J lost 5 bases, and 11 bases lay in between. DNA of the CDR3: TGTGCCAGCGTGACAGAAACTGAAGCTTTCTTT. As protein: CASVTETEAFF.

V usage is TRBV7-8 and J usage is TRBJ2-2; TRBD2 aligns across 8 bases. CDR3 size: 14 residues. Germline lookup yields CDR1 SGHVS and CDR2 FQNEAQ. J was trimmed by 6 bases and V by 4 bases; bases with no gene match: 4. CDR3: CASSSPGGPGELFF. The CDR3 bases are TGTGCCAGCAGCTCGCCGGGAGGGCCCGGGGAGCTGTTTTTT.

This clone has a single count. The rearrangement joins TRBV5-6 to TRBJ1-2, with D unresolved. The germline V gene encodes CDR1 SGHDT and CDR2 YYEEEE. CDR3 length: 16 residues. Trimming left V 3 bases short and J 2 bases short, with 17 bases between. In nucleotides, the CDR3 is TGTGCCAGCAGCTCGACTGGCGGATCGATGAACTATGGCTACACCTTC. The encoded protein is CASSSTGGSMNYGYTF. Drawing the rest from reference TRBV5-6 and TRBJ1-2, the complete variable domain is DAGVTQSPTHLIKTRGQQVTLRCSPKSGHDTVSWYQQALGQGPQFIFQYYEEEERQRGNFPDRFSGHQFPNYSSELNVNALLLGDSALYLCASSSTGGSMNYGYTFGSGTRLTVV.

The chain links TRBV6-4 to TRBJ2-3; 7 bases agree with TRBD2. There are 14 residues in the CDR3. Germline CDR1 reads MRHNA; CDR2 reads SNTAGT. V was pared by 2 bases and J by 4 bases, with 3 bases of the junction left unmatched. The CDR3 region is CASSDVAGADTQYF. The CDR3 DNA reads as TGTGCCAGCAGTGACGTAGCGGGCGCAGATACGCAGTATTTT.

A single count supports this clone. This chain links TRBV13 with TRBJ2-1, with D unclear. CDR1 and CDR2 from the germline V gene are PRHDT and FYEKMQ (reference sequence). Trimming stripped 5 bases from V and 2 bases from J, with 13 bases between. This CDR3 region has 15 residues. The CDR3 is CASSAPGSAYNEQFF. CDR3 nucleotide sequence: TGTGCCAGCAGCGCCCCCGGGTCTGCCTACAATGAGCAGTTCTTC. Drawing the rest from reference TRBV13 and TRBJ2-1, the complete variable domain is AAGVIQSPRHLIKEKRETATLKCYPIPRHDTVYWYQQGPGQDPQFLISFYEKMQSDKGSIPDRFSAQQFSDYHSELNMSSLELGDSALYFCASSAPGSAYNEQFFGPGTRLTVL.

V and J are TRBV10-1 and TRBJ2-3; D uncertain. CDR1 and CDR2 (germline): WNHNN, SYGVQD (reference sequence). The length of the CDR3 is 14 residues. The V end was cut by 8 bases, the J end by 5 bases, with 17 bases between. DNA for the CDR3: TGCGCCAGCGGGGATGGGGTAGTTGGAGATACGCAGTATTTT. It encodes CASGDGVVGDTQYF.

V and J are TRBV18 and TRBJ2-7; D may be TRBD1 (6 bases). The germline V gene encodes CDR1 KGHSH and CDR2 LQKENI. V dropped 6 bases and J dropped 4 bases, with 16 bases sitting between them. The CDR3 has 14 amino acids. CDR3 protein: CASSPRQGRYEQYF. DNA of the CDR3: TGTGCCAGCTCCCCCCGGCAGGGGCGGTACGAGCAGTACTTC.

This chain joins TRBV29-1 and TRBJ1-5; D gene unclear. The CDR3 is 13 residues long. The V gene's germline CDR1 is SQVTM and CDR2 ANQGSEA. V lost 4 bases and J 2 bases, leaving 9 bases between the germline ends. CDR3 sequence: CSVGSGGNQPQHF. The CDR3 DNA follows: TGCAGCGTTGGTTCAGGAGGCAATCAGCCCCAGCATTTT.

To note about this clone: The sample holds other DNA sequences that translate to the same CDR3. The chain is built from TRBV5-1 and TRBJ2-7, with unresolved D. CDR1 and CDR2 (germline): SGHRS, YFSETQ. V was clipped by 0 bases and J by 1 base, with 5 bases between them. The length of the CDR3 is 13 residues. The CDR3 sequence is CASSLGSSYEQYF. The CDR3, as DNA: TGCGCCAGCAGCTTGGGCAGTTCCTACGAGCAGTACTTC.

The chain is built from TRBV6-1 and TRBJ2-7; D might be TRBD1 or TRBD2, each matching 6 bases. Looked up from germline, CDR1 is MNHNS and CDR2 is SASEGT. The CDR3 has 14 residues. V was trimmed by 7 bases and J by 4 bases, leaving 17 bases between them. CDR3 bases: TGTGCCAGCACTCCAAGAGGGGGGTGGTACGAGCAGTACTTC. Translated, it gives CASTPRGGWYEQYF.

The CDR3 DNA follows: TGTGCCAGCAGCCAAGATACAGATCAGCCCCAGCATTTT. It encodes CASSQDTDQPQHF. The chain couples TRBV14 to TRBJ1-5; D gene unclear. Between the trimmed V and J ends, which lost 0 bases and 5 bases, there was a span of 5 bases. Germline lookup yields CDR1 SGHDN and CDR2 FVKESK. The CDR3 runs to 13 residues.

The V and J genes are TRBV5-4 and TRBJ1-1, with 12 bases identical to TRBD1. The CDR3 spans 16 residues. J gave up 4 bases and V 2 bases, and 6 bases lay outside the gene matches. The germline gives CDR1 SGHNT, CDR2 YYREEE (reference sequence). CDR3 region: CASSFGTGGWGTEAFF. DNA of the CDR3: TGTGCCAGCAGCTTCGGGACAGGGGGCTGGGGCACTGAAGCTTTCTTT.

A word on this clone: The sample carries other DNA sequences with the same CDR3. The chain is built from TRBV9 and TRBJ2-7; D gene unclear. CDR3 length equals 13 residues. Deletions cut 0 bases from V and 3 bases from J, with 7 bases between. Germline CDR1 SGDLS, CDR2 YYNGEE. CDR3 loop: CASSVGISYEQYF. For the CDR3, the DNA is TGTGCCAGCAGCGTAGGAATCAGCTACGAGCAGTACTTC. Using reference TRBV9 and TRBJ2-7 for the parts outside the CDR3, the full variable domain is DSGVTQTPKHLITATGQRVTLRCSPRSGDLSVYWYQQSLDQGLQFLIQYYNGEERAKGNILERFSAQQFPDLHSELNLSSLELGDSALYFCASSVGISYEQYFGPGTRLTVT.

As for this clone: Other DNA sequences within the sample encode an identical CDR3. The CDR3 reads CSALEDYGYTF. CDR3 sequence (DNA): TGCAGTGCCCTTGAGGATTATGGCTACACCTTC. The rearrangement uses TRBV20-1 and TRBJ1-2; no clear D. Germline CDR1 reads DFQATT; CDR2 reads SNEGSKA (reference sequence). V lost 6 bases, J lost 5 bases, and 10 bases lay in between. The CDR3 spans 11 residues.

The rearrangement uses TRBV5-4 and TRBJ1-1; TRBD1 might be the D (5 bases). The germline V gene has CDR1 SGHNT and CDR2 YYREEE (reference sequence). There are 14 residues in the CDR3. The ends were cut back, 0 bases at V and 2 bases at J, with 8 bases in the middle. The CDR3 sequence: CASSLDRSNTEAFF. Here the CDR3 DNA reads TGTGCCAGCAGCTTGGACAGGTCCAACACTGAAGCTTTCTTT.

The chain uses TRBV5-1 and TRBJ1-2, with D unclear. Germline CDR1 and CDR2: SGHRS and YFSETQ. The V gene lost 0 bases and the J gene lost 4 bases, with 7 bases spanning the gap. CDR3 length equals 13 residues. CDR3: CASSLDSLYGYTF. The CDR3 DNA reads as TGCGCCAGCAGCTTGGATAGCCTCTATGGCTACACCTTC.

The rearrangement joins TRBV5-8 to TRBJ2-2; D ambiguous. Between the trimmed V and J ends, which lost 0 bases and 5 bases, there was a span of 11 bases. Germline V gene data show CDR1 as SGHTS and CDR2 as YDEGEE. This CDR3 contains 15 residues. The CDR3: CASSLAYWGTGELFF. In DNA, the CDR3 is TGTGCCAGCAGCTTGGCCTATTGGGGTACCGGGGAGCTGTTTTTT. Variable domain in full (rest from reference TRBV5-8 and TRBJ2-2): EAGVTQSPTHLIKTRGQQATLRCSPISGHTSVYWYQQALGLGLQFLLWYDEGEERNRGNFPPRFSGRQFPNYSSELNVNALELEDSALYLCASSLAYWGTGELFFGEGSRLTVL.

V gene TRBV5-1 combines with J gene TRBJ1-2, with D unclear. Trimming pared 0 bases from V and 6 bases from J, leaving 15 bases between. The germline V gene encodes CDR1 SGHRS and CDR2 YFSETQ. The CDR3 covers 15 residues. CDR3 amino acids: CASSLGPERSDGYTF. Written as DNA, the CDR3 is TGCGCCAGCAGCTTGGGACCGGAACGCTCGGATGGCTACACCTTC.

The chain uses TRBV10-3 and TRBJ1-2, with 8 bases that match TRBD1. The junction had 13 bases not matched to a gene; V was cut back by 11 bases and J by 8 bases. CDR3 size: 13 residues. The germline V gene encodes CDR1 ENHRY and CDR2 SYGVKD. CDR3 in amino acids: CAAQGEGARGYTF. DNA of the CDR3: TGTGCCGCACAGGGGGAGGGAGCGCGAGGCTACACCTTC.

The CDR3 sequence: CASSSRGTGEYEQYF. CDR3 sequence (DNA): TGTGCCAGCAGCTCAAGAGGGACAGGGGAATACGAGCAGTACTTC. The V gene is TRBV27, the J gene TRBJ2-7; TRBD1 aligns across 10 bases. This CDR3 contains 15 residues. The germline CDR1 and CDR2 sequences are MNHEY and SMNVEV (reference sequence). V dropped 6 bases and J dropped 4; count of bases not matched to a gene: 9.

The genes are TRBV12-5 and TRBJ1-1, with D perhaps TRBD1 (5 bases). V shed 8 bases and J shed 3 bases, with 16 bases lying between them. The CDR3 totals 14 residues. Germline CDR1 is LGHNT and CDR2 is FRNRAP. The CDR3 DNA reads TGTGCTAGTTCAAGGGCCCGGGGGGACACTGAAGCTTTCTTT. It specifies CASSRARGDTEAFF.

Comments on this clone: A read error may account for a junction end that differs from germline. The chain recombines TRBV7-9 with TRBJ1-4, with 8 bases that match TRBD1. Per germline, CDR1 SEHNR and CDR2 FQNEAQ (reference sequence). CDR3 length equals 13 residues. CDR3 in amino acids: CASSRGQGEKLVF. DNA of the CDR3: TGTGCCAGCAGCCGTGGACAGGGCGAAAAACTGGTTTTT.

The chain links TRBV7-9 to TRBJ2-7, with 7 bases that match TRBD2. This CDR3 is 14 amino acids long. Per germline, CDR1 SEHNR and CDR2 FQNEAQ (reference sequence). V gave up 4 bases and J gave up 3 bases; unmatched junction bases: 6. In DNA form, the CDR3 reads TGTGCCAGCAGCTCACGGACGGGGGGCTACGAGCAGTACTTC. Protein product: CASSSRTGGYEQYF.

In this sample, this clone turned up a few times. V and J are TRBV2 and TRBJ2-3; 8 bases fit TRBD2. The CDR3 sequence is 14 residues long. Germline V gene lookup returns CDR1 SNHLY and CDR2 FYNNEI. Trimming took 6 bases from V and 1 from J; bases not matched to a gene: 3. DNA for the CDR3: TGTGCCAGCAGGCCAGCGGGGGGCACAGATACGCAGTATTTT. Translation gives CASRPAGGTDTQYF.

V and J are TRBV7-8 and TRBJ1-6; D gene ambiguous. The V end lost 3 bases, the J end lost 8 bases, and 5 bases lay between the germline ends. Germline V CDR1 and CDR2: SGHVS, FQNEAQ. The CDR3 runs 12 residues. This chain's CDR3 is CASSLADSPLHF. The DNA for the CDR3 is TGTGCCAGCAGCTTGGCGGATTCACCCCTCCACTTT.